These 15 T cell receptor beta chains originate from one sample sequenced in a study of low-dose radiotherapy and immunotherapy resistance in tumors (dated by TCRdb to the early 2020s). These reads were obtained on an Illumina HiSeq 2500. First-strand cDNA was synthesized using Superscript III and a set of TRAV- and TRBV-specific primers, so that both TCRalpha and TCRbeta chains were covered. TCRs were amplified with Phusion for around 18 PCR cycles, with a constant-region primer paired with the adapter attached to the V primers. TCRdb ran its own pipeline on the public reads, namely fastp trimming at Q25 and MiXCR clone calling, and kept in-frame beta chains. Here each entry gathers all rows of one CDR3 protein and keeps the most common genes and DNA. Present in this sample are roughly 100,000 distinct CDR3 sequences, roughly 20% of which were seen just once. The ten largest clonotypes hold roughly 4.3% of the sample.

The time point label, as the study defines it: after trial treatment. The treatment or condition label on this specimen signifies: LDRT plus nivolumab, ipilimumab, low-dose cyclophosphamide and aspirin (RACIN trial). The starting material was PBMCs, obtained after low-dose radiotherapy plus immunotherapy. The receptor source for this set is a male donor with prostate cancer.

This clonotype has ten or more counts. Here the CDR3 reads CATSPGLPYNEQFF. CDR3 in DNA: TGTGCAACAAGCCCCGGCCTGCCCTACAATGAGCAGTTCTTC. The V and J genes are TRBV30 and TRBJ2-1; D unclear. This CDR3 has 14 residues. CDR1 is GTSNPN and CDR2 is SVGIG in the germline V gene (reference sequence).

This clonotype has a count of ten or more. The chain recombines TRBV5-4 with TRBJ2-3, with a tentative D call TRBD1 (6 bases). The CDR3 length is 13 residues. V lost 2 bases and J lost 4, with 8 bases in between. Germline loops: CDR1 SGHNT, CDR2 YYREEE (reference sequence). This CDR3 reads CASSLQGPDTQYF. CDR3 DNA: TGTGCCAGCAGCTTACAGGGTCCAGATACGCAGTATTTT.

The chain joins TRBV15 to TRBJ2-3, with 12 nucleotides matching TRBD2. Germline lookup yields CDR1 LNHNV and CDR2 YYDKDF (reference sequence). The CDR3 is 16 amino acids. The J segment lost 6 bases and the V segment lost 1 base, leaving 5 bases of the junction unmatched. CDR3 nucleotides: TGTGCCACCAGCAGAGCGCCTAGCGGGAGGGAGGATACGCAGTATTTT. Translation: CATSRAPSGREDTQYF.

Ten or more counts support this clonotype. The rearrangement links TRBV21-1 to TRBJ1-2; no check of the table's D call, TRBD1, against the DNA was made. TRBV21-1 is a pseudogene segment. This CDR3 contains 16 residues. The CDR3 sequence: CASSKLVRASSHGYTF. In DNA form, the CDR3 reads TGTGCCAGCAGCAAACTCGTCCGGGCCTCCAGCCATGGCTACACCTTC.

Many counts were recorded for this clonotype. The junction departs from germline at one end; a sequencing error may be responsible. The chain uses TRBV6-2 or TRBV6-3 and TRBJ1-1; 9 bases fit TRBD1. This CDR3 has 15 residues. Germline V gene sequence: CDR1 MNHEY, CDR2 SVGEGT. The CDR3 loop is CASSQKANPGQGCRF. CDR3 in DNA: TGTGCCAGCAGTCAGAAAGCTAACCCGGGACAGGGTTGTAGGTTT.

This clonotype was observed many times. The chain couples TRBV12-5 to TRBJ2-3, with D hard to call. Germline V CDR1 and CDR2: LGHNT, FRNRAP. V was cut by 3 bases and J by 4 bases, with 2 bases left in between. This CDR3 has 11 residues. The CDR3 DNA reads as TGTGCTAGTGGTTTATCAGATACGCAGTATTTT. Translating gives CASGLSDTQYF.

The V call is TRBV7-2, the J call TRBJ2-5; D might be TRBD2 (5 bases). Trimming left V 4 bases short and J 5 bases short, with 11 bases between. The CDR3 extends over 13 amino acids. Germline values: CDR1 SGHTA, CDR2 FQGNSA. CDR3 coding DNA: TGTGCCAGCAGCTCCCCCCCGGGGGAGACCCAGTACTTC. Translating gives CASSSPPGETQYF. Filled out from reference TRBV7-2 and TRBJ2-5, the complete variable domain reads GAGVSQSPSNKVTEKGKDVELRCDPISGHTALYWYRQSLGQGLEFLIYFQGNSAPDKSGLPSDRFSAERTGGSVSTLTIQRTQQEDSAVYLCASSSPPGETQYFGPGTRLLVL.

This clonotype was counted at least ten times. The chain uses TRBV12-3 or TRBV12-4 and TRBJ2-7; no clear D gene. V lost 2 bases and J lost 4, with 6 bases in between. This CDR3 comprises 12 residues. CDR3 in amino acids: CASSLSVYEQYF. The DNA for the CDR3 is TGTGCCAGCAGTTTATCTGTATACGAGCAGTACTTC.

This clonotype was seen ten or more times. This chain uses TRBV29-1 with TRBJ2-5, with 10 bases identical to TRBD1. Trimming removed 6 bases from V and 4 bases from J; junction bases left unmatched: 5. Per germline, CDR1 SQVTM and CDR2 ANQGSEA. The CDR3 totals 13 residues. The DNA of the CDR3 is TGCAGCGTGGGGGGGACAGGGGCAGAGACCCAGTACTTC. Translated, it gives CSVGGTGAETQYF.

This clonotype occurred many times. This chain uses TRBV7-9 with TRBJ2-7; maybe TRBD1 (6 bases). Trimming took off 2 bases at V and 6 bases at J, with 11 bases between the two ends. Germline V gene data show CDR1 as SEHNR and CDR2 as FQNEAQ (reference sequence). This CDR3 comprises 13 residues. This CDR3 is CASSLLDRTEQYF. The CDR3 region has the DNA TGTGCCAGCAGCTTACTCGACAGGACCGAGCAGTACTTC. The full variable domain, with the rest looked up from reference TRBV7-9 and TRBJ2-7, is DTGVSQNPRHKITKRGQNVTFRCDPISEHNRLYWYRQTLGQGPEFLTYFQNEAQLEKSRLLSDRFSAERPKGSFSTLEIQRTEQGDSAMYLCASSLLDRTEQYFGPGTRLTVT.

DNA of the CDR3: TGCAGTGTCAGTCCCGGGATAGGGGCGGGGCAGCCCCAGCATTTT. This gives the protein CSVSPGIGAGQPQHF. This chain uses TRBV20-1 with TRBJ1-5, with D possibly matching TRBD1 (5 bases). Per the germline V gene, CDR1 is DFQATT and CDR2 is SNEGSKA (reference sequence). The CDR3 has 15 residues. Trimming removed 7 bases from V and 7 bases from J, with 23 bases in between.

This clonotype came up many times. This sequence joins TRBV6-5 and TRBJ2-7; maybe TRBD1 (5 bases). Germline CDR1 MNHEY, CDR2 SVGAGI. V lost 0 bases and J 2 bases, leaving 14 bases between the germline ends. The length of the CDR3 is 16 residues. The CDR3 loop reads CASSYSKWTPTYEQYF. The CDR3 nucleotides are TGTGCCAGCAGTTACTCGAAGTGGACACCTACCTACGAGCAGTACTTC.

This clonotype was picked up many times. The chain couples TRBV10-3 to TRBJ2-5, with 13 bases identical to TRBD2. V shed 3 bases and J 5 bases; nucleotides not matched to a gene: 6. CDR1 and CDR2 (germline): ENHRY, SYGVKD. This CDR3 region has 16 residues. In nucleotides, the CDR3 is TGTGCCATCAGTGATCGACTAGCGGGGGGCAGTGAGACCCAGTACTTC. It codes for CAISDRLAGGSETQYF.

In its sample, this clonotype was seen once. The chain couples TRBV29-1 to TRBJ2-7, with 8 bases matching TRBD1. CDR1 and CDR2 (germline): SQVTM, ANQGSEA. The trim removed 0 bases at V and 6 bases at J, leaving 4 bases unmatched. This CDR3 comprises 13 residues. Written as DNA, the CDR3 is TGCAGCGTTGAAGACGACAGGGGTGGCGAGCAGTACTTC. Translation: CSVEDDRGGEQYF.

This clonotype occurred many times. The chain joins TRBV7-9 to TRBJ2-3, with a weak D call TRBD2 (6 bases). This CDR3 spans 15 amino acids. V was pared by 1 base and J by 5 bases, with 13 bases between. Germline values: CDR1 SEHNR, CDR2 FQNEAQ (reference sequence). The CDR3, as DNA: TGTGCCAGCAGCTTAGGCGGGGCGGCGGGAGATACGCAGTATTTT. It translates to CASSLGGAAGDTQYF.